Shown below are 26 T cell receptor beta chains from a single sample sequenced in a study of T-cell reconstitution after alpha-beta-depleted transplantation in children. Preparing the TCRbeta library involved the use of unique molecular identifiers. MiXCR was run by TCRdb on the PCR reads, yielding one entry per CDR3 protein. The table lists some 200,000 distinct CDR3 sequences, roughly a tenth of them singletons, with less than 6% in the top ten. The material sequenced was PBMCs from the stem cell graft donor, taken from the stem cell graft. These receptors all stem from a human donor who donated a stem cell graft to a child with SCID.

This clonotype showed up many times. V and J are TRBV20-1 and TRBJ2-3; 14 bases are a match to TRBD2. V trimming: 1 base; J trimming: 0 bases; junction bases outside the gene matches: 6. The CDR3 contains 18 residues. Per the germline V gene, CDR1 is DFQATT and CDR2 is SNEGSKA (reference sequence). The CDR3 reads CSARGWTSGGYSTDTQYF. For the CDR3, the DNA is TGCAGTGCTAGAGGCTGGACTAGCGGGGGGTACAGCACAGATACGCAGTATTTT.

This clonotype was recorded many times. V and J are TRBV27 and TRBJ2-3; 7 nucleotides agree with TRBD2. In germline, CDR1 is MNHEY, CDR2 SMNVEV (reference sequence). V lost 7 bases and J lost 2; bases outside the gene matches: 9. The CDR3 covers 15 residues. This CDR3 is CASTSAGVFTDTQYF. The CDR3 DNA reads as TGTGCCAGCACCTCTGCGGGGGTGTTCACAGATACGCAGTATTTT.

This clonotype was seen many times. The rearrangement joins TRBV4-1 to TRBJ2-1; TRBD1 is a possible D gene (6 bases). The ends were cut back, 1 base at V and 3 bases at J, with 16 bases in the middle. Germline CDR1 reads MGHRA; CDR2 reads YSYEKL. CDR3 length: 17 amino acids. Here the CDR3 DNA reads TGCGCCAGCAGCCAAGGTGGGTCGGGACACAACTACAATGAGCAGTTCTTC. It is translated as CASSQGGSGHNYNEQFF.

This clonotype appeared many times. The V and J genes are TRBV12-3 or TRBV12-4 and TRBJ1-6; D not resolved. Trimming cost V 3 bases and J 13 bases, with 10 bases left between them. CDR3 length: 12 amino acids. The DNA of the CDR3 is TGTGCCAGCAGTTTCGGAAAGGGTCCCCTCCACTTT. Residues: CASSFGKGPLHF.

This clonotype appeared many times. The chain has TRBV5-1 and TRBJ2-5; tentatively, D is TRBD1 (5 bases). The germline V gene has CDR1 SGHRS and CDR2 YFSETQ. The V end was cut by 1 base, the J end by 0 bases, with 7 bases between. CDR3 length: 14 residues. The CDR3 here is CASSLRGYQETQYF. CDR3 nucleotide sequence: TGCGCCAGCAGCTTGAGGGGTTACCAAGAGACCCAGTACTTC.

This rearrangement joins TRBV12-3 or TRBV12-4 to TRBJ1-1; D may be TRBD1 (5 bases). V was trimmed by 6 bases and J by 0 bases, leaving 11 bases between them. The CDR3 totals 14 residues. The CDR3: CASSQTVMNTEAFF. The CDR3 DNA follows: TGTGCCAGCAGCCAGACAGTAATGAACACTGAAGCTTTCTTT.

This clonotype has at least ten counts. The J gene is TRBJ2-3, the V gene TRBV20-1; no definite D call. Germline CDR1 and CDR2: DFQATT and SNEGSKA (reference sequence). CDR3 length: 12 amino acids. With 3 bases removed from V and 1 base from J, the gap between germline ends came to 5 bases. CDR3 nucleotide sequence: TGCAGTGCTAGTAGGGGCACAGATACGCAGTATTTT. It is translated as CSASRGTDTQYF.

This clonotype has ten or more counts. The chain recombines TRBV18 with TRBJ2-7, with 8 bases identical to TRBD1. The CDR3 has 14 residues. CDR1 is KGHSH, CDR2 LQKENI, per germline. V was clipped by 3 bases and J by 4 bases; unmatched bases: 5. The CDR3 nucleotides are TGTGCCAGCTCACCGGACAGGGCTCCATACGAGCAGTACTTC. Amino acids: CASSPDRAPYEQYF.

There are many counts of this clonotype. The chain links TRBV10-2 to TRBJ2-3, with D unclear. Germline V gene data show CDR1 as WSHSY and CDR2 as SAAADI. Between the trimmed V and J ends, which lost 2 bases and 4 bases, there was a span of 7 bases. This CDR3 contains 13 residues. CDR3 region: CASSEALPDTQYF. The DNA for the CDR3 is TGCGCCAGCAGTGAGGCCTTACCAGATACGCAGTATTTT.

As regards this clonotype: Since a much larger clone is just one base distant, this may be a read error. This chain uses TRBV21-1 with TRBJ2-3; the D segment call TRBD1 is taken from the table without a DNA check. TRBV21-1 has pseudogene status. The CDR3 loop spans 15 amino acids. CDR3 nucleotide sequence: TGTGCCAGCATCGCGCCGTGGGGCAACACAGATACGCAGTATTTT. Amino acid sequence: CASIAPWGNTDTQYF.

The J gene is TRBJ1-5, the V gene TRBV19, with D possibly being TRBD1 (5 bases). There are 14 residues in the CDR3. In germline, CDR1 is LNHDA, CDR2 SQIVND (reference sequence). V was cut by 6 bases and J by 6 bases, with 15 bases left in between. The CDR3, as DNA: TGTGCCAGTAGCCCCGACAGCCTCCTTCAGCCCCAGCATTTT. Amino acids: CASSPDSLLQPQHF.

This clonotype appeared many times. The chain links TRBV12-3 or TRBV12-4 to TRBJ1-4; no clear D gene. V lost 0 bases and J lost 11, with 4 bases in between. The CDR3 runs to 11 residues. CDR3 coding DNA: TGTGCCAGCAGTTTAGCCGGGAAACTGTTTTTT. This gives the protein CASSLAGKLFF.

This clonotype has ten or more counts. The rearrangement joins TRBV6-2 or TRBV6-3 to TRBJ1-1; no clear D. Trimming cost V 8 bases and J 1 base, with 5 bases left between them. The CDR3 is 11 amino acids. Germline CDR1 MNHEY, CDR2 SVGEGT. The CDR3 region has the DNA TGTGCCAGCCTAGAGAACACTGAAGCTTTCTTT. Its protein is CASLENTEAFF.

In this sample, this clonotype turned up many times. The V and J genes are TRBV5-5 and TRBJ2-2; D is unresolved. Germline values: CDR1 SGHKS, CDR2 YYEKEE (reference sequence). Trimming pared 4 bases from V and 6 bases from J, leaving 16 bases between. The CDR3 consists of 15 residues. This chain's CDR3 is CASSLPRTSPGELFF. CDR3 coding DNA: TGTGCCAGCAGCCTACCTAGGACGAGCCCCGGGGAGCTGTTTTTT.

This clonotype was counted many times. V gene TRBV4-3 combines with J gene TRBJ2-3; no firm D call. The CDR3 is made up of 13 amino acids. In germline, CDR1 is LGHNA, CDR2 YSLEER. Between the trimmed V and J ends, which lost 1 base and 4 bases, there was a span of 6 bases. This CDR3 is CASSQGIADTQYF. The CDR3 region has the DNA TGCGCCAGCAGCCAAGGGATAGCAGATACGCAGTATTTT.

The table lists this clonotype with many counts. V usage is TRBV5-6 and J usage is TRBJ2-7; TRBD1 matches at 9 bases. With 3 bases clipped from V and 12 bases from J, the junction kept 13 bases outside the gene matches. The CDR3 has 14 residues. Germline V gene sequence: CDR1 SGHDT, CDR2 YYEEEE. The CDR3 is CASSSWTGVPRAYF. The CDR3, as DNA: TGTGCCAGCAGCTCCTGGACAGGGGTCCCACGTGCGTACTTC.

This clonotype has at least ten counts. The V call is TRBV12-3 or TRBV12-4, the J call TRBJ2-3; 10 nucleotides match TRBD2. Germline trimming cut 2 bases from V and 2 bases from J; bases unmatched to any gene: 4. The CDR3 loop spans 16 amino acids. The CDR3 protein is CASSLYSGGPTDTQYF. For the CDR3, the DNA is TGTGCCAGCAGTTTATATAGCGGGGGGCCCACAGATACGCAGTATTTT.

This clonotype was observed at least ten times. The chain's CDR3 is CASSPQGMGNQPQHF. The DNA for the CDR3 is TGCGCCAGCAGCCCCCAGGGAATGGGTAATCAGCCCCAGCATTTT. The rearrangement joins TRBV5-1 to TRBJ1-5; TRBD1 is a possible D gene (5 bases). The V gene's germline CDR1 is SGHRS and CDR2 YFSETQ. V shed 4 bases and J shed 4 bases, with 15 bases lying between them. This CDR3 comprises 15 residues.

This clonotype appeared many times. The genes are TRBV5-1 and TRBJ2-1; 8 nucleotides align to TRBD1. Germline V gives CDR1 SGHRS, CDR2 YFSETQ. J gave up 5 bases and V 9 bases, and 10 bases lay outside the gene matches. The CDR3 totals 14 residues. CDR3 sequence (DNA): TGCGCCAAACCTGACAGGGGACCTGACAATGAGCAGTTCTTC. As protein: CAKPDRGPDNEQFF. Full variable domain (rest looked up from reference TRBV5-1 and TRBJ2-1): KAGVTQTPRYLIKTRGQQVTLSCSPISGHRSVSWYQQTPGQGLQFLFEYFSETQRNKGNFPGRFSGRQFSNSRSEMNVSTLELGDSALYLCAKPDRGPDNEQFFGPGTRLTVL.

This clonotype came up many times. The rearrangement joins TRBV12-3 or TRBV12-4 to TRBJ2-1; D perhaps matches TRBD1 (6 bases). There are 16 residues in the CDR3. Trimming took off 3 bases at V and 7 bases at J, with 19 bases between the two ends. This chain's CDR3 is CASSFLRGQVGNEQFF. DNA of the CDR3: TGTGCCAGCAGTTTCCTCAGGGGCCAGGTCGGGAATGAGCAGTTCTTC.

As for this clonotype: This may arise from a read error, as a much more abundant clone is one base away. The V and J genes are TRBV5-1 and TRBJ2-5; TRBD1 matches 7 bases. The germline gives CDR1 SGHRS, CDR2 YFSETQ. This CDR3 contains 13 residues. The CDR3, as DNA: TGCACCAGCAGCCTCGGACAGGAAGAGACCCAGTACTTC. It specifies CTSSLGQEETQYF.

There are many counts of this clonotype. The rearrangement links TRBV5-1 to TRBJ1-1, with 7 positions matching TRBD1. V dropped 2 bases and J dropped 0; count of bases not matched to a gene: 4. Germline loops: CDR1 SGHRS, CDR2 YFSETQ. The CDR3 loop spans 15 amino acids. CDR3 residues: CASSFTGQMNTEAFF. CDR3 nucleotides: TGCGCCAGCAGCTTTACGGGACAGATGAACACTGAAGCTTTCTTT.

This clonotype was counted many times. The chain employs TRBV28 and TRBJ1-2, with D possibly TRBD1 on 6 matching bases. The CDR3 is 14 amino acids. The V end lost 3 bases, the J end lost 6 bases, and 14 bases lay between the germline ends. Germline V gene data show CDR1 as MDHEN and CDR2 as SYDVKM. CDR3 coding DNA: TGTGCCAGCAGTTTCAGGGACACGGGGGATGGCTACACCTTC. This translates into CASSFRDTGDGYTF.

This clonotype was counted at least ten times. The chain couples TRBV20-1 to TRBJ1-5; D gene uncertain. Germline V lookup: CDR1 DFQATT, CDR2 SNEGSKA (reference sequence). V gave up 3 bases and J gave up 0 bases, with 12 bases separating them. This CDR3 contains 15 residues. This CDR3 reads CSARMGPYSNQPQHF. For the CDR3, the DNA is TGCAGTGCTAGGATGGGCCCGTATAGCAATCAGCCCCAGCATTTT.

This clonotype was seen repeatedly, ten times or more. The V gene is TRBV4-2, the J gene TRBJ2-1; tentative D call: TRBD1 (6 bases). The CDR3 has 15 residues. Trimming left V 1 base short and J 9 bases short, with 16 bases between. CDR1 and CDR2 from the germline V gene are LGHNA and YNFKEQ. The CDR3 DNA sequence: TGTGCCAGCAGCCAAGTAGGCCAGGGGCTTGGTGAGCAGTTCTTC. Amino acids: CASSQVGQGLGEQFF.

This clonotype was found many times. This chain joins TRBV7-9 and TRBJ1-2; D remains ambiguous. Germline V CDR1 and CDR2: SEHNR, FQNEAQ (reference sequence). The length of the CDR3 is 15 residues. Trimming pared 0 bases from V and 8 bases from J, leaving 16 bases between. In DNA form, the CDR3 reads TGTGCCAGCAGCTTAGCGTATGGCTTTCCGGGAGGCTACACCTTC. This translates into CASSLAYGFPGGYTF.